The following is a TCR beta chain sequence with its context. Sequencing used immunoSEQ multiplex PCR; TCRdb keeps in-frame clones, though not all of them. The repertoire holds about 51,000 clones, with around four fifths as singletons. The record originates from a study of early stage breast cancer tumors. The CDR3 length is 13 residues. Germline assignment: CDR1 SGHNT and CDR2 YYREEE (reference sequence). Trimming shortened V by 0 bases and J by 3 bases, and 7 bases separated the two germline ends. Sequenced: blood. The chain links TRBV5-4 to TRBJ2-7; D uncertain. This receptor was obtained from a person aged 40 to 50 with breast cancer. Here the CDR3 DNA reads TGTGCCAGCAGCTTGGGGGTCGGCTACGAGCAGTACTTC. It codes for CASSLGVGYEQYF.